A single sample gave rise to the 20 T cell receptor beta chains below, sequenced in a study of blood T cell repertoires in COVID-19. Profiled with immunoSEQ multiplex PCR; TCRdb holds only in-frame clones, not every one. The table lists about 200,000 clones, more than 75% of them singletons, with roughly a sixth in the top ten. The source material was PBMCs or T cells enriched from blood (not recorded which). These receptor sequences come from a woman in her fifties or sixties with acute COVID-19.

The CDR3 bases are TGTGCCAGCAGCCCACAGGGTGCGGATTATCAGCCCCAGCATTTT. This translates into CASSPQGADYQPQHF. This sequence joins TRBV6-5 and TRBJ1-5; D is possibly TRBD1 (6 bases). V lost 6 bases to trimming and J lost 5 bases, with 17 bases between them. Germline loops: CDR1 MNHEY, CDR2 SVGAGI. The CDR3 spans 15 residues.

The J gene is TRBJ1-2, the V gene TRBV7-9; TRBD1 matches 9 bases. The CDR3 covers 14 residues. With 1 base clipped from V and 5 bases from J, the junction kept 2 bases outside the gene matches. Looked up from germline, CDR1 is SEHNR and CDR2 is FQNEAQ (reference sequence). The CDR3, as DNA: TGTGCCAGCAGCTTAGTGGGGACAGGGTATGGCTACACCTTC. Encoded protein: CASSLVGTGYGYTF.

Comments on this clone: The sample has other DNA sequences that encode this CDR3 too. The V and J genes are TRBV28 and TRBJ1-2; TRBD1 agrees at 9 bases. Germline CDR1 is MDHEN and CDR2 is SYDVKM. V dropped 4 bases and J dropped 3; count of bases not matched to a gene: 3. The CDR3 extends over 14 amino acids. Written as DNA, the CDR3 is TGTGCCAGCAGTTCCGGGACAGGGTACTATGGCTACACCTTC. Amino acid sequence: CASSSGTGYYGYTF.

A few counts support this clone. V usage is TRBV19 and J usage is TRBJ2-3; TRBD1 is a possible D gene (6 bases). CDR3 length: 14 residues. CDR1 is LNHDA, CDR2 SQIVND, per germline (reference sequence). V gave up 4 bases and J gave up 1 base, with 9 bases separating them. For the CDR3, the DNA is TGTGCCAGTAGTACCTCAGGGGGCACAGATACGCAGTATTTT. Residues: CASSTSGGTDTQYF.

This clone was detected a few times. This chain links TRBV28 with TRBJ2-4, with a possible D match to TRBD2 (6 bases). V was shortened by 5 bases and J by 0 bases, with 17 bases between the two germline ends. This CDR3 has 17 residues. CDR1 and CDR2 (germline): MDHEN, SYDVKM. The CDR3 sequence is CASSQWAEGVAKNIQYF. The DNA for the CDR3 is TGTGCCAGCAGTCAATGGGCGGAGGGAGTAGCCAAAAACATTCAGTACTTC.

V usage is TRBV5-6 and J usage is TRBJ1-1, with D unresolved. CDR1 is SGHDT, CDR2 YYEEEE, per germline. Between the trimmed V and J ends, which lost 0 bases and 2 bases, there was a span of 5 bases. The length of the CDR3 is 13 residues. The CDR3 coding sequence is TGTGCCAGCAGCTTGGGCGCCAACACTGAAGCTTTCTTT. This codes for CASSLGANTEAFF.

This clone was observed a few times. This chain links TRBV28 with TRBJ2-3; the D is unclear. The V and J ends lost 6 bases and 8 bases respectively, with 9 bases between them. This CDR3 is 11 amino acids long. Germline V gene data show CDR1 as MDHEN and CDR2 as SYDVKM. The CDR3 DNA reads TGTGCCAGCAGGATTAGAGTTACGCAGTATTTT. Its protein is CASRIRVTQYF.

The V and J genes are TRBV6-5 and TRBJ1-2; 11 nucleotides agree with TRBD1. The CDR3 has 14 amino acids. Trimming removed 6 bases from V and 6 bases from J; junction bases left unmatched: 6. CDR1 and CDR2 from the germline V gene are MNHEY and SVGAGI. The CDR3 bases are TGTGCCAGCAGGCGGACAGGGGGCAAGGATGGCTACACCTTC. This translates into CASRRTGGKDGYTF.

The count of this clone is one. J is TRBJ2-1 and V is TRBV5-1; D perhaps matches TRBD2 (6 bases). The V gene lost 0 bases and the J gene lost 8 bases, with 15 bases spanning the gap. Germline CDR1 SGHRS, CDR2 YFSETQ. The CDR3 extends over 15 amino acids. CDR3 DNA: TGCGCCAGCAGCTTGGCTTTGGGGGGTAGGCATGAGCAGTTCTTC. Amino acid sequence: CASSLALGGRHEQFF.

This clone was found a few times. The chain is built from TRBV4-3 and TRBJ1-5; the D is unclear. This CDR3 is built from 13 residues. CDR1 LGHNA and CDR2 YSLEER come from the germline V gene. Trimming took 0 bases from V and 4 from J, leaving 4 bases between them. In DNA form, the CDR3 reads TGCGCCAGCAGCCAAGATTATAATCAGCCCCAGCATTTT. Protein product: CASSQDYNQPQHF.

V usage is TRBV28 and J usage is TRBJ1-2; no reliable D call. CDR1 and CDR2 (germline): MDHEN, SYDVKM. Trimming left V 4 bases short and J 2 bases short, with 8 bases between. The CDR3 contains 13 residues. The CDR3 loop is CASSSSVNYGYTF. Written as DNA, the CDR3 is TGTGCCAGCAGTTCGTCGGTAAACTATGGCTACACCTTC.

The chain carries TRBV28 and TRBJ1-6, with a possible D match to TRBD1 (6 bases). V was clipped by 6 bases and J by 8 bases, with 14 bases between them. This CDR3 has 14 residues. Germline V CDR1 and CDR2: MDHEN, SYDVKM. The CDR3 loop reads CASSSGQKDSPLHF. The CDR3 coding sequence is TGTGCCAGCAGCAGTGGACAGAAGGATTCACCCCTCCACTTT.

The rearrangement links TRBV6-2 or TRBV6-3 to TRBJ2-7; tentatively, D is TRBD1 (5 bases). Germline-derived CDR1 and CDR2 are MNHEY and SVGEGT. Trimming cost V 3 bases and J 5 bases, with 8 bases left between them. This CDR3 is built from 12 residues. CDR3 nucleotides: TGTGCCAGCAGTTATGCCAGGGACGAGCAGTACGTC. As protein: CASSYARDEQYV.

This chain links TRBV7-9 with TRBJ2-3; D is uncertain. V was shortened by 11 bases and J by 4 bases, with 10 bases between the two germline ends. This CDR3 region has 11 residues. CDR1 and CDR2 from the germline V gene are SEHNR and FQNEAQ (reference sequence). The CDR3 bases are TGTGCCGTACAGACCTCAGATACGCAGTATTTT. This translates into CAVQTSDTQYF. Looking up the rest from reference TRBV7-9 and TRBJ2-3 gives the full variable domain: DTGVSQNPRHKITKRGQNVTFRCDPISEHNRLYWYRQTLGQGPEFLTYFQNEAQLEKSRLLSDRFSAERPKGSFSTLEIQRTEQGDSAMYLCAVQTSDTQYFGPGTRLTVL.

This clone was counted a few times. This chain links TRBV6-5 with TRBJ1-5, with TRBD1 identical over 9 bases. The germline V gene encodes CDR1 MNHEY and CDR2 SVGAGI. The trim removed 11 bases at V and 4 bases at J, leaving 6 bases unmatched. This CDR3 is built from 13 residues. CDR3 sequence (DNA): TGTGCCGGCCGAGGGACAGGGAATCAGCCCCAGCATTTT. This translates into CAGRGTGNQPQHF.

The chain couples TRBV28 to TRBJ2-1, with D possibly matching TRBD1 (6 bases). CDR3 size: 14 residues. Germline CDR1 reads MDHEN; CDR2 reads SYDVKM. Trimming removed 6 bases from V and 3 bases from J, with 12 bases in between. The CDR3 DNA sequence: TGTGCCAGCAGATGGACAGCCAACTACAATGAGCAGTTCTTC. Residues: CASRWTANYNEQFF.

This sequence joins TRBV5-1 and TRBJ1-1; a possible D gene is TRBD1 (5 bases). The CDR3 contains 16 residues. Between the trimmed V and J ends, which lost 0 bases and 1 base, there was a span of 13 bases. Germline CDR1 and CDR2: SGHRS and YFSETQ. For the CDR3, the DNA is TGCGCCAGCAGCTTGGGACCAGGTGGGGCGAACACTGAAGCTTTCTTT. Its protein product is CASSLGPGGANTEAFF.

The V and J genes are TRBV7-9 and TRBJ2-7, with D possibly being TRBD2 (6 bases). V dropped 4 bases and J dropped 0 bases, with 13 bases sitting between them. The CDR3 spans 15 residues. Germline lookup yields CDR1 SEHNR and CDR2 FQNEAQ (reference sequence). CDR3 nucleotide sequence: TGTGCCAGCAGCTCTCTAGGGCGGGGCTCCTACGAGCAGTACGTC. It encodes CASSSLGRGSYEQYV.

This chain links TRBV6-2 or TRBV6-3 with TRBJ2-1, with D hard to call. The CDR3 totals 14 residues. The V gene's germline CDR1 is MNHEY and CDR2 SVGEGT. Trimming took 0 bases from V and 2 from J, leaving 5 bases between them. In DNA form, the CDR3 reads TGTGCCAGCAGTTACTCCAGGCCCTACAATGAGCAGTTCTTC. This gives the protein CASSYSRPYNEQFF.

The rearrangement links TRBV29-1 to TRBJ1-2; D uncertain. Per the germline V gene, CDR1 is SQVTM and CDR2 is ANQGSEA. This CDR3 is built from 12 residues. V lost 4 bases and J lost 8, with 14 bases in between. CDR3 in amino acids: CSVAATDSGYTF. CDR3 coding DNA: TGCAGCGTTGCCGCGACGGACTCAGGCTACACCTTC.